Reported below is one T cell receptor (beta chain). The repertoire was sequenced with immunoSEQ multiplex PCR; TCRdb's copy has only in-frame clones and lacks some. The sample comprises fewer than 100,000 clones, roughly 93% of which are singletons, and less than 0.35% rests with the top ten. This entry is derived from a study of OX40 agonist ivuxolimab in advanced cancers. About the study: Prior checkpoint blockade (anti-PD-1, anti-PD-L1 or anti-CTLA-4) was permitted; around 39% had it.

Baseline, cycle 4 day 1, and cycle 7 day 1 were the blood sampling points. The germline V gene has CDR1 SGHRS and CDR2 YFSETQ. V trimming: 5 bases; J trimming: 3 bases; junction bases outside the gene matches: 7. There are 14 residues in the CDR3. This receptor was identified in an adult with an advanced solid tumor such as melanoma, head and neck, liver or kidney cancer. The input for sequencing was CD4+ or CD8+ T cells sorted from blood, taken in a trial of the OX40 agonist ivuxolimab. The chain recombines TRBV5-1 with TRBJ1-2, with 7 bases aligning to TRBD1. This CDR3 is CASREGGADYGYTF. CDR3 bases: TGCGCCAGCAGGGAAGGGGGCGCGGACTATGGCTACACCTTC.